This passage covers 5 T cell receptor beta chains from one sample sequenced in a study of identical twins. TCRdb reanalysed the 5' RACE reads using MiXCR and keeps one entry per CDR3 protein. Here the sample spans 1.5 million to 2 million distinct CDR3 sequences, about 31% being singletons. Sample: cord blood. The receptors come from a newborn girl in good health.

The J gene is TRBJ2-7, the V gene TRBV2, with TRBD1 identical over 9 bases. Trimming at V came to 4 bases and at J to 3 bases, leaving 7 bases not matched to a gene. Germline loops: CDR1 SNHLY, CDR2 FYNNEI. This CDR3 has 15 residues. CDR3 sequence (DNA): TGTGCCAGCAGTGTACAGGGGGCATTGGACTACGAGCAGTACTTC. Translation gives CASSVQGALDYEQYF. The full variable domain, rest sourced from reference TRBV2 and TRBJ2-7, is EPEVTQTPSHQVTQMGQEVILRCVPISNHLYFYWYRQILGQKVEFLVSFYNNEISEKSEIFDDQFSVERPDGSNFTLKIRSTKLEDSAMYFCASSVQGALDYEQYFGPGTRLTVT.

The rearrangement joins TRBV6-6 to TRBJ2-1, with TRBD2 matching over 9 bases. CDR1 and CDR2 (germline): MNHNY, SVGAGI (reference sequence). After removal of 7 bases from V and 0 bases from J, the junction contained 10 bases not matched to a gene. This CDR3 spans 17 amino acids. This chain's CDR3 is CASTRGTSPSSYNEQFF. The CDR3 DNA reads as TGTGCCAGCACCCGGGGGACTAGCCCGAGCTCCTACAATGAGCAGTTCTTC.

This clonotype was recorded a few times. V is TRBV2 and J is TRBJ2-2; a possible D gene is TRBD2 (7 bases). The V and J ends lost 8 bases and 0 bases respectively, with 22 bases between them. The CDR3 sequence is 18 residues long. Germline V gene lookup returns CDR1 SNHLY and CDR2 FYNNEI. The CDR3 nucleotides read TGTGCCAGCGGGGGGGCTAGCGATTTCAGTACGAACACCGGGGAGCTGTTTTTT. Its protein is CASGGASDFSTNTGELFF.

The chain is built from TRBV30 and TRBJ1-2, with D unclear. This CDR3 contains 15 residues. CDR1 is GTSNPN, CDR2 SVGIG, per germline (reference sequence). V lost 2 bases and J lost 4, with 17 bases in between. Here the CDR3 DNA reads TGTGCCTGGAGTCTCGATCCGGGCCCCTCCTATGGCTACACCTTC. Translation: CAWSLDPGPSYGYTF.

The chain links TRBV20-1 to TRBJ2-4; D perhaps matches TRBD1 (5 bases). The CDR3 contains 12 residues. Germline V CDR1 and CDR2: DFQATT, SNEGSKA (reference sequence). V dropped 4 bases and J dropped 3 bases, with 7 bases sitting between them. The CDR3 sequence: CSATRGKNIQYF. DNA of the CDR3: TGCAGTGCTACAAGGGGCAAAAACATTCAGTACTTC.